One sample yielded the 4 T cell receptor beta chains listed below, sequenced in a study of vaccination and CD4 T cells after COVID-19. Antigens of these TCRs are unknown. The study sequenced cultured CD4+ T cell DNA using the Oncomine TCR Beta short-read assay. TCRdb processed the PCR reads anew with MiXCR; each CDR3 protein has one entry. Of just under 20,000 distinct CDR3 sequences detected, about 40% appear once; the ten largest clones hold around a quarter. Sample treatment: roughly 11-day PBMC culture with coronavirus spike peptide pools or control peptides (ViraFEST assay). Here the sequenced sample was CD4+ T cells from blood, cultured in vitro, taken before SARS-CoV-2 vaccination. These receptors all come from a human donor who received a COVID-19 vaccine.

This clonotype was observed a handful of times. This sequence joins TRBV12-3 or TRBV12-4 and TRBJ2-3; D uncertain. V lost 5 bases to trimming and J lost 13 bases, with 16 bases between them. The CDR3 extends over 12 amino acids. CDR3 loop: CASSVDPGREYF. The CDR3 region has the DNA TGTGCCAGCAGTGTCGACCCGGGTAGGGAGTATTTT.

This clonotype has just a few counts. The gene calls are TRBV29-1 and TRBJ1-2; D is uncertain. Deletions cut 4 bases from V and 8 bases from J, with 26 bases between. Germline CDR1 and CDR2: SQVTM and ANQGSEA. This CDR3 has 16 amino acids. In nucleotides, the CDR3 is TGCAGCGTTGGGGAGGCAGCAACCCCTCCATTGAGGGGCTACACCTTC. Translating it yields CSVGEAATPPLRGYTF. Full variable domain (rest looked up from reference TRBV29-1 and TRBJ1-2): SAVISQKPSRDICQRGTSLTIQCQVDSQVTMMFWYRQQPGQSLTLIATANQGSEATYESGFVIDKFPISRPNLTFSTLTVSNMSPEDSSIYLCSVGEAATPPLRGYTFGSGTRLTVV.

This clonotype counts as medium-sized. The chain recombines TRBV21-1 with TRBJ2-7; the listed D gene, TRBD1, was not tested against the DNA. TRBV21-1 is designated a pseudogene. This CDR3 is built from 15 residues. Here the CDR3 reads CASSARPSLRNEQYF. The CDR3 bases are TGTGCCAGCAGCGCCCGTCCTTCCCTGAGGAACGAGCAGTACTTC.

CDR3 bases: TGTGCCACCAGTGATTTCGTGAGGGGTGGCGTGACAGATACGCAGTATTTT. It codes for CATSDFVRGGVTDTQYF. The V and J genes are TRBV24-1 and TRBJ2-3, with D possibly called TRBD1 or TRBD2 (5 bases each). The V end lost 1 base, the J end lost 3 bases, and 16 bases lay between the germline ends. The CDR3 totals 17 residues. In germline, CDR1 is KGHDR, CDR2 SFDVKD.